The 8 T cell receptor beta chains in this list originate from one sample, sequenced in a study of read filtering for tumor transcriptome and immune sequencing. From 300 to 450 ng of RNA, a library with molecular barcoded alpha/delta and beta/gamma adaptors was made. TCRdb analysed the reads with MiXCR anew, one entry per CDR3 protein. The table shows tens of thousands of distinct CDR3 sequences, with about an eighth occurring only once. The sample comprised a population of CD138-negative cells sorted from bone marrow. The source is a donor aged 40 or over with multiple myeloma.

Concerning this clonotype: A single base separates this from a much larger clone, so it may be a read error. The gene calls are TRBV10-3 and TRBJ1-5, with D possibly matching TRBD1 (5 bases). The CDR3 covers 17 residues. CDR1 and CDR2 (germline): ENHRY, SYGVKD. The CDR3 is CAIREFKGGTEGQPQHF. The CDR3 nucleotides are TGTGCCATCAGAGAGTTCAAAGGAGGGACTGAGGGTCAGCCCCAGCATTTT.

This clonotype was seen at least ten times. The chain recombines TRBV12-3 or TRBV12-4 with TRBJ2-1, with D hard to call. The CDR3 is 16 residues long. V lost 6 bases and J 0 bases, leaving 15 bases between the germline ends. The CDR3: CASRSSGHSSYNEQFF. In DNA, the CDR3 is TGTGCCAGCAGGTCCTCAGGTCATAGCTCCTACAATGAGCAGTTCTTC.

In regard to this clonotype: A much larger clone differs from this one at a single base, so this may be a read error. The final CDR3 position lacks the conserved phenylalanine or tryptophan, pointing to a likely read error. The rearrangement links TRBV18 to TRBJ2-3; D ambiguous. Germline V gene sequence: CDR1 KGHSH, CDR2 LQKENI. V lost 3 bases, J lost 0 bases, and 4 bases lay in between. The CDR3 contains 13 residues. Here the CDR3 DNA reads TGTGCCAGCTCACCGCTTAGCACAGATACGCAGTATCTT. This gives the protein CASSPLSTDTQYL.

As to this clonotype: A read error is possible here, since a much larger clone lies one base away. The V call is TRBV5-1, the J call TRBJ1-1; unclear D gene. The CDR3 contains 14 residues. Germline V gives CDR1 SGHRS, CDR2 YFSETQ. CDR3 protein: CASSTRYTNTEAFF. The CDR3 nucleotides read TGTGCCAGCAGCACTCGGTACACGAACACTGAAGCTTTCTTT.

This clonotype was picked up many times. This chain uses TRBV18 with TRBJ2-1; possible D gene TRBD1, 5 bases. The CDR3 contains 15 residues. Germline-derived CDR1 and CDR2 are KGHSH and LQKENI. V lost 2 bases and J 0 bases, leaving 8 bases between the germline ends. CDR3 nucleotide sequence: TGTGCCAGCTCACCAGTGACAGTCTCCTACAATGAGCAGTTCTTC. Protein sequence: CASSPVTVSYNEQFF.

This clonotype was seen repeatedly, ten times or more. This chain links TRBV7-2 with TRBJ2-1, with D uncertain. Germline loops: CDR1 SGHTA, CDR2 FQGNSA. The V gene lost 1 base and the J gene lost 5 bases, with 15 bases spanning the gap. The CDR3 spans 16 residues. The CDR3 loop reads CASSLEGGRPHNEQFF. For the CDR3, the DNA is TGTGCCAGCAGCTTAGAGGGCGGAAGGCCCCACAATGAGCAGTTCTTC.

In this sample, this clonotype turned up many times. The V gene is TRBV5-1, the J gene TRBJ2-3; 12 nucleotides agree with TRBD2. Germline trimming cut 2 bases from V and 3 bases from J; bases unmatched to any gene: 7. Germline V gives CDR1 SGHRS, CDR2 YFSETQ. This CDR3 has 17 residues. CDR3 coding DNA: TGCGCCAGCAGCTTCGGACTAGCGGGACTTACGACAGATACGCAGTATTTT. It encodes CASSFGLAGLTTDTQYF.

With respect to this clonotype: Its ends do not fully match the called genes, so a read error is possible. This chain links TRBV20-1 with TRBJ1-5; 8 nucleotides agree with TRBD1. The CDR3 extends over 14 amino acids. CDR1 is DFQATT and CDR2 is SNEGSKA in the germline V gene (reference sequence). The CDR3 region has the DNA TGCAGTGATGGACAGGGATATGGCAATCAGCCCCGGTATTTT. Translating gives CSDGQGYGNQPRYF.